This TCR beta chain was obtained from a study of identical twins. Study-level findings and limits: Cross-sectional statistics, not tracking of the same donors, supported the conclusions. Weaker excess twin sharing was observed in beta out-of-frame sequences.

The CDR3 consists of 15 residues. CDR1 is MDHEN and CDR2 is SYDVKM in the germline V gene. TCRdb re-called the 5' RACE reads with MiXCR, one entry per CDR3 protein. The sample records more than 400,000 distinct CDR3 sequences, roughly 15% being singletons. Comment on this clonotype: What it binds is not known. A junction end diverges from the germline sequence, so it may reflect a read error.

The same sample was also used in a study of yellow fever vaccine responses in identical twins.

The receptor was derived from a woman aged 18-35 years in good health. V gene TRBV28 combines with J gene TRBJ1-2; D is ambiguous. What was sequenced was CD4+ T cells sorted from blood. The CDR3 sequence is CASSLLTNLLAGYTF. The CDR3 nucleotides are TGTGCCAGCAGCTTATTGACCAACCTATTGGCTGGCTACACCTTC.